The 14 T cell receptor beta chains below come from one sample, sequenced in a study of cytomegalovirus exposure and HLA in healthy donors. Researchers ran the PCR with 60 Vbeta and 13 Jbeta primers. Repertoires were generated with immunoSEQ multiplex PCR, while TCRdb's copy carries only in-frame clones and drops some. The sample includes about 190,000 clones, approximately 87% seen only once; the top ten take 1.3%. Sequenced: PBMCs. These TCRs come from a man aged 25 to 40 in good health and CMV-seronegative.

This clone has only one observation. The CDR3 nucleotides are TGTGCCAGCAGTCCTAGCGGGAGGGCCTCCAATGAGCAGTTCTTC. This codes for CASSPSGRASNEQFF. The chain employs TRBV27 and TRBJ2-1; TRBD2 agrees at 12 bases. CDR3 size: 15 residues. Trimming took 5 bases from V and 6 from J; bases not matched to a gene: 5. CDR1 and CDR2 (germline): MNHEY, SMNVEV (reference sequence).

CDR3 nucleotides: TGTGCCAGTAGGGTGACAGGGACAACTGGAAACACCATATATTTT. The encoded protein is CASRVTGTTGNTIYF. The chain links TRBV19 to TRBJ1-3, with 7 nucleotides matching TRBD1. Germline assignment: CDR1 LNHDA and CDR2 SQIVND (reference sequence). This CDR3 is built from 15 residues. J was trimmed by 2 bases and V by 6 bases; bases with no gene match: 7.

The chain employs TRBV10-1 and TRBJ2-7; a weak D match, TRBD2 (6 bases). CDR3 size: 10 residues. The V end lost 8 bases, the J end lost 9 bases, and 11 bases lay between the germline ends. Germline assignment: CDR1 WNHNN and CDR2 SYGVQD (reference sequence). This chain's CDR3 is CASGGIRQYF. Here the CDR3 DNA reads TGCGCCAGCGGGGGGATACGGCAGTACTTC.

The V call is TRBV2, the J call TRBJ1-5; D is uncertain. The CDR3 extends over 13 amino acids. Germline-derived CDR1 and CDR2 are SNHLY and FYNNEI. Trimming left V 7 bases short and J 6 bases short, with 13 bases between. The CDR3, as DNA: TGTGCCAGCAAATTGGAGTTGGGTCAGCCCCAGCATTTT. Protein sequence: CASKLELGQPQHF. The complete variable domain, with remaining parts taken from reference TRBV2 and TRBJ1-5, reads EPEVTQTPSHQVTQMGQEVILRCVPISNHLYFYWYRQILGQKVEFLVSFYNNEISEKSEIFDDQFSVERPDGSNFTLKIRSTKLEDSAMYFCASKLELGQPQHFGDGTRLSIL.

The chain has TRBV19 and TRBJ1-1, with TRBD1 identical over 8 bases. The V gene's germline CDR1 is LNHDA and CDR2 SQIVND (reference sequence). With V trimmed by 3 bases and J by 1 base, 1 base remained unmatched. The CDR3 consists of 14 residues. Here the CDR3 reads CASSMDRENTEAFF. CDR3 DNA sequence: TGTGCCAGTAGTATGGACAGGGAGAACACTGAAGCTTTCTTT.

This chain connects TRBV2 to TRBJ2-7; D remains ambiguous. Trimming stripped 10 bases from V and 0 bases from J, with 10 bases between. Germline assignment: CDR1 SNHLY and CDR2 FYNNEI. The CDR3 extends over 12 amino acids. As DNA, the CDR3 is TGTGCCATCTACGCCAACTCCTACGAGCAGTACTTC. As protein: CAIYANSYEQYF. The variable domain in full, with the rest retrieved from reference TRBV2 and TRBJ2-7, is EPEVTQTPSHQVTQMGQEVILRCVPISNHLYFYWYRQILGQKVEFLVSFYNNEISEKSEIFDDQFSVERPDGSNFTLKIRSTKLEDSAMYFCAIYANSYEQYFGPGTRLTVT.

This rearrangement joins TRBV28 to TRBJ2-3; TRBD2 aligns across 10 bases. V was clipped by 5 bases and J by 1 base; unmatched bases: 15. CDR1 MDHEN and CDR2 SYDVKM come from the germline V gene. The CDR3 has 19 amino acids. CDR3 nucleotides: TGTGCCAGCAGTAAAAACCAAAACCTAGCGGGAGCCGGCACAGATACGCAGTATTTT. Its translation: CASSKNQNLAGAGTDTQYF.

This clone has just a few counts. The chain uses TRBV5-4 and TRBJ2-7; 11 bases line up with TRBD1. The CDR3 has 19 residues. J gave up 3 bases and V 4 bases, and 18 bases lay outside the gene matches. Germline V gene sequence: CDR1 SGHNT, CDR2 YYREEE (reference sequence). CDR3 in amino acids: CASSTWSGVGTGGFYEQYF. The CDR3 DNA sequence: TGTGCCAGCAGCACGTGGAGCGGGGTCGGGACAGGGGGTTTCTACGAGCAGTACTTC.

CDR3 bases: TGTGCCAGCAGCTTAAGCGGGGTCTACGAGCAGTACTTC. Its protein is CASSLSGVYEQYF. The chain joins TRBV7-2 to TRBJ2-5, with TRBD2 matching over 7 bases. The closer fit of TRBJ2-7 to the DNA end suggests the J call may be wrong. The CDR3 has 13 amino acids. Germline CDR1 and CDR2: SGHTA and FQGNSA.

Written as DNA, the CDR3 is TGTGCCAGTAATAAGCGGCGGGACGGAAAAGATACGCAGTATTTT. It codes for CASNKRRDGKDTQYF. The chain couples TRBV19 to TRBJ2-3, with D possibly being TRBD2 (6 bases). Trimming shortened V by 7 bases and J by 5 bases, and 19 bases separated the two germline ends. The CDR3 consists of 15 residues. Germline-derived CDR1 and CDR2 are LNHDA and SQIVND (reference sequence).

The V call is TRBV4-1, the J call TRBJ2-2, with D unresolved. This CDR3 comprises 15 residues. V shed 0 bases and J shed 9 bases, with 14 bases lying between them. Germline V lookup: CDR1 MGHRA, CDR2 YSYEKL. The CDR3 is CASSQEGLTVRELFF. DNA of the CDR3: TGCGCCAGCAGCCAAGAGGGCCTGACCGTGCGGGAGCTGTTTTTT.

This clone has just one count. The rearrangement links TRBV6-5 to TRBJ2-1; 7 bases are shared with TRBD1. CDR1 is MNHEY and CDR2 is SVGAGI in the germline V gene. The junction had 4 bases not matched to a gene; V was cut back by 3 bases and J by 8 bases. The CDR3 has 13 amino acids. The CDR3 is CASSYHDRDEQFF. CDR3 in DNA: TGTGCCAGCAGTTATCACGACAGGGATGAGCAGTTCTTC.

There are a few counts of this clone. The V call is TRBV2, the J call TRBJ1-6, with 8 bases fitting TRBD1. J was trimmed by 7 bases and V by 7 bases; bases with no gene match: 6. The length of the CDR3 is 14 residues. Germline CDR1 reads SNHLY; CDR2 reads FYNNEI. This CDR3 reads CASNQGALNSPLHF. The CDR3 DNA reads TGTGCCAGCAACCAGGGGGCGTTGAATTCACCCCTCCACTTT.

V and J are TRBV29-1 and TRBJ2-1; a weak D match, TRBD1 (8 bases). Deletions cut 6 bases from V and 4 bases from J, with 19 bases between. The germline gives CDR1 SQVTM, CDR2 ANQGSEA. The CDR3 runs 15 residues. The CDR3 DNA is TGCAGCGTCAGGGGGGGACAGGCTTTTTACAATGAGCAGTTCTTC. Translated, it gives CSVRGGQAFYNEQFF.